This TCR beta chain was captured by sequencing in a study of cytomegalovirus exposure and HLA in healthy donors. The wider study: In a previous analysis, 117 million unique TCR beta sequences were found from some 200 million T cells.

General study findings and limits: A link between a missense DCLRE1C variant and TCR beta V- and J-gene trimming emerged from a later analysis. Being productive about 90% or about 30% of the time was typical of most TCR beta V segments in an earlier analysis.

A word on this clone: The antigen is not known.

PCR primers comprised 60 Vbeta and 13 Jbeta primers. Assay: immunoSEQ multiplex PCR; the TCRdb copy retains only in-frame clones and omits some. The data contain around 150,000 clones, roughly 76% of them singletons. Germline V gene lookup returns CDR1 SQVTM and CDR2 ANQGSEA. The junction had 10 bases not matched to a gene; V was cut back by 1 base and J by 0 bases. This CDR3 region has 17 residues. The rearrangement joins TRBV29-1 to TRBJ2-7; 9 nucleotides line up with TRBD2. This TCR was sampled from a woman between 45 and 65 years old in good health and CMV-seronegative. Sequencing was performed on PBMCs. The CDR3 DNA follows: TGCAGCGTTGAAGCTGGGAACCCTAGCGGGATCTCCTACGAGCAGTACTTC. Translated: CSVEAGNPSGISYEQYF.